The 2 T cell receptor beta chains reported below all come from one sample, sequenced in a study of T cells after yellow fever vaccination. TCRdb analysed the 5' RACE reads with MiXCR anew, one entry per CDR3 protein. The table includes a few hundred thousand distinct CDR3 sequences, 12% detected once. The sequencing used CD4+ T cells sorted from PBMCs, collected 15 days after the yellow fever booster vaccination. These receptors all come from a man in his late teens or twenties who received the YFV17D yellow fever vaccine.

In its sample, this clonotype was seen a few times. V and J are TRBV3-1 and TRBJ2-3; 7 bases are shared with TRBD2. This CDR3 is built from 15 residues. The germline gives CDR1 LGHDT, CDR2 YNNKEL (reference sequence). V lost 3 bases and J lost 6; bases outside the gene matches: 9. The CDR3 DNA is TGTGCCAGCAGCCATAGCGGGCGGGGAGCGGATACGCAGTATTTT. Translating gives CASSHSGRGADTQYF.

This clonotype has only a few counts. The gene calls are TRBV2 and TRBJ2-5; D not resolved. This CDR3 has 15 amino acids. The V end was cut by 5 bases, the J end by 2 bases, with 15 bases between. Germline loops: CDR1 SNHLY, CDR2 FYNNEI. The CDR3 sequence is CASSPNSVQQETQYF. CDR3 DNA sequence: TGTGCCAGCAGTCCAAATTCGGTGCAGCAAGAGACCCAGTACTTC.